A single sample is the source of the 9 T cell receptor beta chains below, sequenced in a study of T cells expressing NK-cell markers. No DNA is given; TCRdb re-called the 5' RACE reads and lists each CDR3 protein once. The sample totals 300,000 to 500,000 distinct CDR3 sequences. The material sequenced was blood T cells: a sorted CD56 or NKG2C T cell subset, CD4+ or CD8+ T cells, or bulk PBMC T cells (not recorded which). The receptors come from a woman between 50 and 59 years old in good health.

J is TRBJ1-1 and V is TRBV11-2; as DNA is missing, the TRBD1 call by TCRdb cannot be tested. Per germline, CDR1 SGHAT and CDR2 FQNNGV. CDR3 length: 17 amino acids. The CDR3 sequence is CASSLRRTNPVGTEAFF.

This rearrangement joins TRBV25-1 to TRBJ1-3; absent DNA, TCRdb's TRBD1 call cannot be checked. CDR1 is MGHDK, CDR2 SYGVNS, per germline. There are 16 residues in the CDR3. CDR3: CASSEYPAGAGNTIYF.

The rearrangement links TRBV12-3 or TRBV12-4 to TRBJ2-2. This CDR3 spans 12 amino acids. CDR3 residues: CASFTSAGELFF.

This chain joins TRBV7-8 and TRBJ1-6; TCRdb returns TRBD1, unconfirmable since there is no DNA. The CDR3 sequence is 14 residues long. The germline CDR1 and CDR2 sequences are SGHVS and FQNEAQ. The CDR3: CASIAGTDNSPLHF.

The rearrangement links TRBV5-4 to TRBJ1-4. The CDR3 is made up of 12 amino acids. The germline gives CDR1 SGHNT, CDR2 YYREEE (reference sequence). The chain's CDR3 is CASSLEDEKLFF.

The J gene is TRBJ2-1, the V gene TRBV5-1; TCRdb outputs TRBD2, but without DNA this stays unchecked. The germline gives CDR1 SGHRS, CDR2 YFSETQ. The CDR3 contains 17 residues. CDR3 loop: CASSFLPTSGTYNEQFF.

J is TRBJ2-5 and V is TRBV7-2; TCRdb proposes TRBD2, but this gene call is untestable without DNA. The CDR3 has 15 amino acids. Germline V gene lookup returns CDR1 SGHTA and CDR2 FQGNSA. CDR3 residues: CASSLVPGELETQYF.

The gene calls are TRBV27 and TRBJ1-1. Germline V gene lookup returns CDR1 MNHEY and CDR2 SMNVEV (reference sequence). This CDR3 spans 13 amino acids. CDR3 protein: CASSFRGWTEAFF.

The chain links TRBV7-8 to TRBJ2-1; the TRBD2 assignment by TCRdb is unverifiable without DNA. The length of the CDR3 is 17 residues. Germline CDR1 SGHVS, CDR2 FQNEAQ. CDR3 loop: CASSLEPTSVRRNEQFF.